These 13 T cell receptor beta chains were all obtained from the same sample, sequenced in a study of T cell changes during pregnancy in multiple sclerosis. Method: immunoSEQ multiplex PCR; TCRdb's copy keeps in-frame clones and lacks some. The sample lists some 36,000 clones; just over 90% were seen once. Specimen: peripheral blood, collected in the second trimester of pregnancy. The origin of the receptors is a female donor in good health, enrolled as a control in a pregnancy study.

This clone was detected only a few times. The V and J genes are TRBV28 and TRBJ2-7; D unresolved. CDR1 and CDR2 (germline): MDHEN, SYDVKM. V lost 4 bases, J lost 6 bases, and 16 bases lay in between. The CDR3 has 14 residues. The CDR3: CASSYDTLVSEQYF. In DNA, the CDR3 is TGTGCCAGCAGTTACGACACCTTGGTTTCCGAGCAGTACTTC.

In its sample, this clone was seen once. This rearrangement joins TRBV4-3 to TRBJ2-7; 10 bases align to TRBD1. Per germline, CDR1 LGHNA and CDR2 YSLEER. Unmatched junction bases numbered 3, after V lost 0 bases and J lost 7 bases. There are 14 residues in the CDR3. The CDR3 reads CASSQEDRGWEQYF. CDR3 in DNA: TGCGCCAGCAGCCAAGAGGACAGGGGGTGGGAGCAGTACTTC.

The V and J genes are TRBV5-4 and TRBJ2-2, with 7 bases matching TRBD1. The CDR3 has 16 residues. V gave up 4 bases and J gave up 4 bases; unmatched junction bases: 10. Germline loops: CDR1 SGHNT, CDR2 YYREEE (reference sequence). In DNA, the CDR3 is TGTGCCAGCAGCGCCAACAGGGGCGACATCACCGGGGAGCTGTTTTTT. Amino acid sequence: CASSANRGDITGELFF.

The rearrangement joins TRBV30 to TRBJ2-7; possibly TRBD2 for D (5 bases). The CDR3 loop spans 13 amino acids. CDR1 is GTSNPN and CDR2 is SVGIG in the germline V gene (reference sequence). V shed 0 bases and J shed 2 bases, with 8 bases lying between them. The CDR3 loop reads CAWSVPSPYEQYF. The CDR3 DNA sequence: TGTGCCTGGAGTGTACCTAGCCCCTACGAGCAGTACTTC.

This sequence joins TRBV5-1 and TRBJ1-1, with D uncertain. Germline V gene sequence: CDR1 SGHRS, CDR2 YFSETQ. Trimming cost V 0 bases and J 7 bases, with 10 bases left between them. CDR3 length: 13 residues. As DNA, the CDR3 is TGCGCCAGCAGCTTGGAGCGGAACCTTGAAGCTTTCTTT. Residues: CASSLERNLEAFF. Supplemented by reference TRBV5-1 and TRBJ1-1, the full variable domain reads KAGVTQTPRYLIKTRGQQVTLSCSPISGHRSVSWYQQTPGQGLQFLFEYFSETQRNKGNFPGRFSGRQFSNSRSEMNVSTLELGDSALYLCASSLERNLEAFFGQGTRLTVV.

The chain combines TRBV28 with TRBJ2-7, with 7 bases fitting TRBD2. From germline, CDR1 is MDHEN and CDR2 SYDVKM. Trimming cost V 5 bases and J 5 bases; bases outside gene matches: 9. This CDR3 is 14 amino acids long. As DNA, the CDR3 is TGTGCCAGCAGTGGTGGGGGGAGCGGGGACGAGCAGTACTTC. Translating gives CASSGGGSGDEQYF.

This sequence joins TRBV11-2 and TRBJ2-3; D is undetermined. V shed 0 bases and J shed 4 bases, with 5 bases lying between them. The CDR3 runs to 13 residues. Per the germline V gene, CDR1 is SGHAT and CDR2 is FQNNGV. The CDR3 bases are TGTGCCAGCAGCTTAGATCATCCAGATACGCAGTATTTT. Its protein is CASSLDHPDTQYF.

The CDR3 DNA reads as TGTGCCAGCAGCCAGACACCCGGGACAGTGTCACCCCTCCACTTT. It is translated as CASSQTPGTVSPLHF. The genes are TRBV21-1 and TRBJ1-6; the D segment call TRBD1 is taken from the table without a DNA check. TRBV21-1 is a documented pseudogene. The CDR3 loop spans 15 amino acids.

This sequence joins TRBV7-9 and TRBJ1-6, with D unresolved. The V end was cut by 4 bases, the J end by 0 bases, with 16 bases between. Germline V gene lookup returns CDR1 SEHNR and CDR2 FQNEAQ (reference sequence). The length of the CDR3 is 18 residues. DNA of the CDR3: TGTGCCAGCAGCTCGTTCTGGGCGGGAAGCTCCTATAATTCACCCCTCCACTTT. Its translation is CASSSFWAGSSYNSPLHF.

This clone appeared once. The V and J genes are TRBV11-2 and TRBJ2-7; D might be TRBD2 (5 bases). V was clipped by 0 bases and J by 7 bases, with 13 bases between them. This CDR3 region has 14 residues. From germline, CDR1 is SGHAT and CDR2 FQNNGV. This chain's CDR3 is CASSLDGVAGEQYF. In DNA, the CDR3 is TGTGCCAGCAGCTTAGACGGAGTGGCGGGTGAGCAGTACTTC.

This chain links TRBV19 with TRBJ2-5; TRBD1 agrees at 8 bases. V lost 6 bases, J lost 4 bases, and 4 bases stayed unmatched. The germline CDR1 and CDR2 sequences are LNHDA and SQIVND (reference sequence). CDR3 size: 13 residues. The CDR3 here is CASSGQGGETQYF. The DNA of the CDR3 is TGTGCCAGTAGCGGACAGGGAGGAGAGACCCAGTACTTC. The full variable domain, completed using reference TRBV19 and TRBJ2-5, is DGGITQSPKYLFRKEGQNVTLSCEQNLNHDAMYWYRQDPGQGLRLIYYSQIVNDFQKGDIAEGYSVSREKKESFPLTVTSAQKNPTAFYLCASSGQGGETQYFGPGTRLLVL.

J is TRBJ1-2 and V is TRBV27, with 8 bases fitting TRBD1. V lost 0 bases, J lost 1 base, and 7 bases stayed unmatched. In germline, CDR1 is MNHEY, CDR2 SMNVEV (reference sequence). The CDR3 length is 17 residues. As DNA, the CDR3 is TGTGCCAGCAGTTTATCACAGGGGGTAGGAATTAACTATGGCTACACCTTC. Its protein is CASSLSQGVGINYGYTF.

The chain couples TRBV5-1 to TRBJ2-5; 10 positions match TRBD2. With 0 bases clipped from V and 5 bases from J, the junction kept 10 bases outside the gene matches. Germline CDR1 SGHRS, CDR2 YFSETQ. The CDR3 consists of 17 residues. CDR3 in DNA: TGCGCCAGCAGCTTGGATGGAGCGGGAGGGCTAGGGGAGACCCAGTACTTC. This gives the protein CASSLDGAGGLGETQYF. Full variable domain (outside the CDR3, taken from reference TRBV5-1 and TRBJ2-5): KAGVTQTPRYLIKTRGQQVTLSCSPISGHRSVSWYQQTPGQGLQFLFEYFSETQRNKGNFPGRFSGRQFSNSRSEMNVSTLELGDSALYLCASSLDGAGGLGETQYFGPGTRLLVL.